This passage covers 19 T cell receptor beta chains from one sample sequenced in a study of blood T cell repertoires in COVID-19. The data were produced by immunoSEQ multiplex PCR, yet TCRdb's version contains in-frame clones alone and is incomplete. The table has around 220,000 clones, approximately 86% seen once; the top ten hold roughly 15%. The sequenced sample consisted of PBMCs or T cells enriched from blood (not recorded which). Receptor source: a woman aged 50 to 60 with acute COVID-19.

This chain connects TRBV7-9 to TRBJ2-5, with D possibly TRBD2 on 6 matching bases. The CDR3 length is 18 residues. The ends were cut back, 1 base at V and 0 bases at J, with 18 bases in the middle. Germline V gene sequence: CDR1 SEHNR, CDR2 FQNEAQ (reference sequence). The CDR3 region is CASSLGREAETHQETQYF. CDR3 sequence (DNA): TGTGCCAGCAGCTTAGGCAGGGAGGCTGAGACACACCAAGAGACCCAGTACTTC.

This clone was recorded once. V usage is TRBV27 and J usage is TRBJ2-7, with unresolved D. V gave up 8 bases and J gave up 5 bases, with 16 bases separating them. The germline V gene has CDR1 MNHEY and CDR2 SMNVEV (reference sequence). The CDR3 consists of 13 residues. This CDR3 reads CASAYLSRNEQYF. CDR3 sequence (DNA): TGTGCCAGCGCTTACCTATCTAGAAACGAGCAGTACTTC.

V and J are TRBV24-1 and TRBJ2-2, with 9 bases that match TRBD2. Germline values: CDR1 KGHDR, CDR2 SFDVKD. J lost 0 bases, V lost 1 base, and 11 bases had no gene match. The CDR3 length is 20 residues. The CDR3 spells CATSDFWASGIDANTGELFF. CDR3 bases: TGTGCCACCAGTGATTTTTGGGCTAGCGGGATCGACGCGAACACCGGGGAGCTGTTTTTT.

CDR3 loop: CASSSYRGPYGYTF. The CDR3 DNA is TGTGCCAGCAGCTCCTACAGGGGGCCCTATGGCTACACCTTC. This chain links TRBV7-8 with TRBJ1-2; 9 bases match TRBD1. Germline CDR1 reads SGHVS; CDR2 reads FQNEAQ. J gave up 4 bases and V 4 bases, and 4 bases lay outside the gene matches. There are 14 residues in the CDR3.

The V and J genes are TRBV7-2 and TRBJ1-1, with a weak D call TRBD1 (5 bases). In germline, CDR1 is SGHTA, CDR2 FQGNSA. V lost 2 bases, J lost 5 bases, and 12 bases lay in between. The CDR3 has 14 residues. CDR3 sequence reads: CASSLPGQGTEAFF. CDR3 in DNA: TGTGCCAGCAGCTTACCAGGGCAAGGGACTGAAGCTTTCTTT.

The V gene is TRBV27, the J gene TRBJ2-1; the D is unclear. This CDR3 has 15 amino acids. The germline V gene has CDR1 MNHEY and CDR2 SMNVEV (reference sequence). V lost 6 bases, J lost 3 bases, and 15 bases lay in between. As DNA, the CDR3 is TGTGCCAGCAGGGGTTGGGCTGGCCACTACAATGAGCAGTTCTTC. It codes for CASRGWAGHYNEQFF.

CDR3 coding DNA: TGTGCCAGCAGCCTCGACAGGGTCTATGGCTACACCTTC. It encodes CASSLDRVYGYTF. The V gene is TRBV11-2, the J gene TRBJ1-2; 7 bases map to TRBD1. The CDR3 consists of 13 residues. Germline V gene lookup returns CDR1 SGHAT and CDR2 FQNNGV. With V trimmed by 5 bases and J by 4 bases, 4 bases remained unmatched.

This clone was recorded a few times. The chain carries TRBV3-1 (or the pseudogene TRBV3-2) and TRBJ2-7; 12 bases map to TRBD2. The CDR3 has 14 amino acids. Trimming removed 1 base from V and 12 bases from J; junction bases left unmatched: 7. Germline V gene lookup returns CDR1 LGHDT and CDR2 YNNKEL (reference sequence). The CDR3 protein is CASSQGWTSGTGYF. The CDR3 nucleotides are TGTGCCAGCAGCCAAGGATGGACTAGCGGGACGGGGTACTTC.

The chain's CDR3 is CATSDPSLTSGRNTDTQYF. The DNA of the CDR3 is TGTGCCACCAGTGACCCCTCCCTAACTAGCGGGAGGAACACAGATACGCAGTATTTT. The J gene is TRBJ2-3, the V gene TRBV24-1; 12 bases match TRBD2. CDR3 size: 19 residues. The ends lost 4 bases at V and 2 bases at J; junction bases unmatched: 12. CDR1 and CDR2 (germline): KGHDR, SFDVKD.

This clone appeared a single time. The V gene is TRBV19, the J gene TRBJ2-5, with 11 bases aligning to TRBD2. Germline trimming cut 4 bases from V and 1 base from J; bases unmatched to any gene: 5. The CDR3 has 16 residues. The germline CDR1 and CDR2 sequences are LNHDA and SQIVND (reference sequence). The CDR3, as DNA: TGTGCCAGTAGTAGGGCTAGCGGGAGGCCCCAAGAGACCCAGTACTTC. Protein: CASSRASGRPQETQYF.

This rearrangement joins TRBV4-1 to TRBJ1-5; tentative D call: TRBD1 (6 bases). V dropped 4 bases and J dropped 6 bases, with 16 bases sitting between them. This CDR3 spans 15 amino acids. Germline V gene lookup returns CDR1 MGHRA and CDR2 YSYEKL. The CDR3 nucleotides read TGCGCCAGCAGCCTTACCCCGGGACAAGCTCAGCCCCAGCATTTT. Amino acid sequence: CASSLTPGQAQPQHF.

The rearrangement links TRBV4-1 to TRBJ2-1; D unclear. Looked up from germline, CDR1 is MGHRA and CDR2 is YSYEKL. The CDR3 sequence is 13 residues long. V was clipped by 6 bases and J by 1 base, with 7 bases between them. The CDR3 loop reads CASSERSYNEQFF. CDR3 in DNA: TGCGCCAGCAGTGAGAGGTCCTACAATGAGCAGTTCTTC.

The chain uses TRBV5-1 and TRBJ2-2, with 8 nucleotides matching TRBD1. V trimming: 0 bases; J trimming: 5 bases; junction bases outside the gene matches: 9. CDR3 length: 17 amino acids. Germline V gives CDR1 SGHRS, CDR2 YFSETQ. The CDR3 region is CASSLAGRQGRTGELFF. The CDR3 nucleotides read TGCGCCAGCAGCTTGGCAGGACGACAGGGGCGTACCGGGGAGCTGTTTTTT.

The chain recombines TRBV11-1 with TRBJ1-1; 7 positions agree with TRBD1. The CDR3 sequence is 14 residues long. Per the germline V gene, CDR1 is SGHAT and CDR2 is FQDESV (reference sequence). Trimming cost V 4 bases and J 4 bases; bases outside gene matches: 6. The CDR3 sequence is CASSWRGRGTEAFF. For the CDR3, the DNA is TGTGCCAGCAGCTGGAGGGGGCGAGGCACTGAAGCTTTCTTT. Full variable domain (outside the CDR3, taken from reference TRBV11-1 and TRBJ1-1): EAEVAQSPRYKITEKSQAVAFWCDPISGHATLYWYRQILGQGPELLVQFQDESVVDDSQLPKDRFSAERLKGVDSTLKIQPAELGDSAMYLCASSWRGRGTEAFFGQGTRLTVV.

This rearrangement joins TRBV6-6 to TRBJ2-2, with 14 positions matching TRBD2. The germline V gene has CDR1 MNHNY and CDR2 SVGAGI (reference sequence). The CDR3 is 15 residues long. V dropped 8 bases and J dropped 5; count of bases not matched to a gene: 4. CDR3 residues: CASRGTSGRTGELFF. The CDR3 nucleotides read TGTGCCAGCCGAGGGACTAGCGGGAGAACCGGGGAGCTGTTTTTT.

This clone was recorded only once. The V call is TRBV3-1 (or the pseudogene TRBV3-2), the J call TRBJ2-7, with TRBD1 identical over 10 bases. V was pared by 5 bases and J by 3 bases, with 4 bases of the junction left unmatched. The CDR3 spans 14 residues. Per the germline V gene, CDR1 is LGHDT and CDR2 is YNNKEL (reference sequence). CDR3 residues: CASSAGQGLYEQYF. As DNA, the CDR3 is TGTGCCAGCAGCGCGGGACAGGGGCTCTACGAGCAGTACTTC.

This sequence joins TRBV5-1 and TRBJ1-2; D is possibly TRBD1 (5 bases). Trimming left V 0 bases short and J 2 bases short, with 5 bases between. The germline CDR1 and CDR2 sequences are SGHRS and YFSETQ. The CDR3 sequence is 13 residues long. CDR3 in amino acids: CASSLGQNYGYTF. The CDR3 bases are TGCGCCAGCAGCTTGGGACAGAACTATGGCTACACCTTC. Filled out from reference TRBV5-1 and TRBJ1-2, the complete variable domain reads KAGVTQTPRYLIKTRGQQVTLSCSPISGHRSVSWYQQTPGQGLQFLFEYFSETQRNKGNFPGRFSGRQFSNSRSEMNVSTLELGDSALYLCASSLGQNYGYTFGSGTRLTVV.

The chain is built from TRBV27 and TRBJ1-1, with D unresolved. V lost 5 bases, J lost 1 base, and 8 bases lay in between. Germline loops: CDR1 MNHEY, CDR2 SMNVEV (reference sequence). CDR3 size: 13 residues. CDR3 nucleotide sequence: TGTGCCAGCAGTAAACAGCCGAACACTGAAGCTTTCTTT. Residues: CASSKQPNTEAFF.

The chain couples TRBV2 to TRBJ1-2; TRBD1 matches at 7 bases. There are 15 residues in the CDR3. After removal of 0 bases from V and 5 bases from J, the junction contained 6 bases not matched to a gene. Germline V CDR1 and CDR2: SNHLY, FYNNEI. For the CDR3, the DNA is TGTGCCAGCAGTGAAGCAGGGGGCCGTGGTTATGGCTACACCTTC. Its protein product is CASSEAGGRGYGYTF.